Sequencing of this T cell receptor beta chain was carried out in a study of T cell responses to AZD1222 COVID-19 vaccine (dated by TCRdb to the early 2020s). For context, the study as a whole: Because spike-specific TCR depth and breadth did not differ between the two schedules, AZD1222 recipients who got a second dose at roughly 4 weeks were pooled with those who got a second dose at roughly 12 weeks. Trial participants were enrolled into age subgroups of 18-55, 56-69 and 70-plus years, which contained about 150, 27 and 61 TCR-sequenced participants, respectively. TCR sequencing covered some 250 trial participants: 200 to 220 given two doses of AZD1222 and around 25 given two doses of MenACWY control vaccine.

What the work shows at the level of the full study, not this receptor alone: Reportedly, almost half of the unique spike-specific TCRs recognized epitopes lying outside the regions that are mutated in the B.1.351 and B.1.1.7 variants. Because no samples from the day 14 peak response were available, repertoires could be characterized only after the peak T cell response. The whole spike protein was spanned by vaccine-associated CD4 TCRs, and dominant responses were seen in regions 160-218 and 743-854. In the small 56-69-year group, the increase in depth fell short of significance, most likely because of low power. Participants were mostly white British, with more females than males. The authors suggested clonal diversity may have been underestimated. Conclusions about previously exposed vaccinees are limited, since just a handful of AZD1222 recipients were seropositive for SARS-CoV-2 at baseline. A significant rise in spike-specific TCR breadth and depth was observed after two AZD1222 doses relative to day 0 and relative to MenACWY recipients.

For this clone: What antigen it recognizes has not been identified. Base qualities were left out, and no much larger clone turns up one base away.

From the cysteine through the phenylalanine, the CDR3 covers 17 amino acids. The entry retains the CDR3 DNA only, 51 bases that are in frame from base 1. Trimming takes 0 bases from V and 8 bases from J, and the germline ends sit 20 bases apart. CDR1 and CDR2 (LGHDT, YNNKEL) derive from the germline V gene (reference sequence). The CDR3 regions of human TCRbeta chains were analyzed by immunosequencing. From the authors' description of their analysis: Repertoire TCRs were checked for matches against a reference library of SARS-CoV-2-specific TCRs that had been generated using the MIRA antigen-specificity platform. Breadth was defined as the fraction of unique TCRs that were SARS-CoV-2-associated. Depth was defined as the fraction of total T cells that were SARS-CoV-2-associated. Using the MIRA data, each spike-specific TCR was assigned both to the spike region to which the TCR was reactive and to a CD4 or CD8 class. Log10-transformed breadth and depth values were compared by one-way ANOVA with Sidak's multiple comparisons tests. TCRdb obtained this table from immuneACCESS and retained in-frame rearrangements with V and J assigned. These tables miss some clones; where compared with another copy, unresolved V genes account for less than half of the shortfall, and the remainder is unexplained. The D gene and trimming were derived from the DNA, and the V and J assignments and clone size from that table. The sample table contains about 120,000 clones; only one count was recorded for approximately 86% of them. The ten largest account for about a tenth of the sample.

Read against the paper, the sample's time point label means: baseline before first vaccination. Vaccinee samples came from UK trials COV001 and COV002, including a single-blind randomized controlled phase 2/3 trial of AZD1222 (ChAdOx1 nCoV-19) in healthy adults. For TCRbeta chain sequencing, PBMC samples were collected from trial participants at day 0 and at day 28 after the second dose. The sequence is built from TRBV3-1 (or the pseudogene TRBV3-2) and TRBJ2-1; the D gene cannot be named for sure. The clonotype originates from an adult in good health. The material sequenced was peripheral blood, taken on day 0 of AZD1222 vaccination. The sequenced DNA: TGTGCCAGCAGCCAAGAGTCATCGGGCCTGAGTCTCGATGAGCAGTTCTTC. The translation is CASSQESSGLSLDEQFF.